This T cell receptor (beta chain) stems from a study of tissue T cells after allogeneic stem cell transplantation. In regard to this clone: Its antigen is undetermined. All gene names here are mouse names.

Whole-study findings and limits: Limitations included a small, clinically heterogeneous cohort and limited sampling depth. Anatomically similar tissues had similar TCR repertoires within each patient. Shared clones across patients were few; motif clustering revealed tissue-specific shared signatures. Tissue-detected TCR repertoire was only partly captured by blood and spleen T cells.

Libraries were prepared by immunoSEQ multiplex PCR; TCRdb keeps only in-frame clonotypes and omits some of them. This sample yields 40,000 to 60,000 clones, of which over 65% are seen a single time; approximately 0.7% belongs to the top ten. The sequencing input was sorted cells pooled from one or two spleens. The TCR was taken from a pool of C57BL/6 mice in good health.

The CDR3 sequence is CASSGSGGKDTQYF. The CDR3 DNA, read in part, is TGTGCCAGCAGTGGTTCTGGGGGGAAAGACACCCAGTAC. The chain joins TRBV13-3 to TRBJ2-5; TRBD2 agrees at 8 bases. The CDR3 extends 1 residue past the end of the read, so its final part is completed from the germline J gene. The germline V gene encodes CDR1 NNHDY and CDR2 SYVADS. V dropped 3 bases and J dropped 4; count of bases not matched to a gene: 4. The CDR3 extends over 14 amino acids.